This section outlines one T cell receptor beta chain sequence together with its context. Its antigen target is currently unknown. Base-call qualities are not available, and no considerably larger clone is one nucleotide away. The V and J ends are trimmed by 0 bases and 6 bases, leaving 14 bases between them. Per the germline V gene, SGHTA is the CDR1 and FQGTGA is the CDR2. Measured from the cysteine to the phenylalanine, the CDR3 is 15 residues long. Only the CDR3 portion is preserved as DNA: 45 bases, with reading frame beginning at the first base. TCRbeta CDR3 regions were amplified from genomic DNA by means of the immunoSEQ Assay, a bias-controlled multiplex PCR. Concerning the study's data processing: The number of nucleated cells in each sample was estimated by amplification of reference gene primers within the assay. To quantify the absolute abundance of each unique TCRbeta CDR3 rearrangement, sequence reads were collapsed and filtered. For each sample, productive Simpson clonality was calculated as the square root of Simpson's diversity index over productive rearrangements. The clones in this table, taken by TCRdb from immuneACCESS, are in-frame only. Not every clone is retained; where verified, under half of the shortfall comes from an unresolved V gene, and the cause of the rest is unknown. V and J calls and clone size are copied from that table; D and trimming were computed from the DNA. Within this sample are 470,000 or so clones, with 85% to 90% of them counted one time only. Clones ranked in the top ten supply 4% to 5.5% of the sample.

The source of the sample is a study of blood T cell repertoires in COVID-19 (dated by TCRdb to 2018 to 2021). In the study overall: Collaborator samples came from the United States, Italy and Spain and covered acute and convalescent phases of COVID-19. Where available, HLA class I and class II types were obtained from metadata supplied by the sample provider rather than from assay-based typing. The repertoires were released in a freely available public database meant as a resource for research on the immune response to SARS-CoV-2. Nearly every sample came with metadata listing a de-identified subject ID, COVID-19 status, age in years and sex. Samples came from the ongoing ImmuneRACE study (first 160 participants) plus 1,254 subjects from 6 global collaborators. The prospective study material was composed of cDNA or gDNA derived from T cells, B-cell-depleted T cells, or PBMCs. The dataset comprised deeply sampled blood TCRbeta repertoires from subjects exposed to, actively infected with, or recovered from COVID-19.

Each collaborating institution followed its own protocols to collect whole blood in K2EDTA tubes. Collaborator samples were shipped for TCRbeta analysis as frozen whole blood, isolated PBMCs, or DNA extracted from either sample type. The investigation overall reported the following: The amount of clinical and demographic metadata varied by source and participant and was provided uncurated.

This receptor was identified in a woman in her 30s with acute or convalescent COVID-19. The specimen was peripheral blood. Recombination joined TRBV7-3 with TRBJ1-1; a tentative D match to TRBD1 spans 6 bases. CDR3 protein: CASSLTRDRMPEAFF. The bases are TGTGCCAGCAGCTTAACCCGAGACAGGATGCCTGAAGCTTTCTTT.